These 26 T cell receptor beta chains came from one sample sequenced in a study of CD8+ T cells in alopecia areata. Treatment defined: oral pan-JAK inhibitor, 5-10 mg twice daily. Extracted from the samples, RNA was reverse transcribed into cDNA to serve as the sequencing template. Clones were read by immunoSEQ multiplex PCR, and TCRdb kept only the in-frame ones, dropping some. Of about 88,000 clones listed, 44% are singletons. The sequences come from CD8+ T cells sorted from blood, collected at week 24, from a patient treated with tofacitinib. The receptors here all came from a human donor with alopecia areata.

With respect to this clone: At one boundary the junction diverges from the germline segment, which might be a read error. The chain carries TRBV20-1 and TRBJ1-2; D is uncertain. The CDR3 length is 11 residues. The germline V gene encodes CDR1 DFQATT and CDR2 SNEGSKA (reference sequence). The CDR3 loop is CSARANYGYTF. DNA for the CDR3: TGCAGTGCCAGAGCTAACTATGGCTACACCTTC.

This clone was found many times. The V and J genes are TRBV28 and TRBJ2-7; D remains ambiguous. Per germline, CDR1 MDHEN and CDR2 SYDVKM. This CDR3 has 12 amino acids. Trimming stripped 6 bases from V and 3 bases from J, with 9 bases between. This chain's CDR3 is CASSPASYEQYF. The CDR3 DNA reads TGTGCCAGCAGCCCCGCTAGCTACGAGCAGTACTTC.

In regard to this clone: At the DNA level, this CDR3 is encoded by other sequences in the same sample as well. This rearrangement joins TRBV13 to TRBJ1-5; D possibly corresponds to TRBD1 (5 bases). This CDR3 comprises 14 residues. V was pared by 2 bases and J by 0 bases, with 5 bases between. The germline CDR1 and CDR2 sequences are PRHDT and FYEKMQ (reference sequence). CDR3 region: CASSLQGSNQPQHF. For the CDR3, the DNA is TGTGCCAGCAGCTTACAGGGTAGCAATCAGCCCCAGCATTTT.

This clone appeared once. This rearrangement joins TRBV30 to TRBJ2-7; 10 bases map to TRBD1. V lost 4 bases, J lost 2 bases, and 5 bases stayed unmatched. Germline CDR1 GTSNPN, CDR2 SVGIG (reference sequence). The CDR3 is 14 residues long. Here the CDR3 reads CAWTWGTGAYEQYF. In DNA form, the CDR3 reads TGTGCCTGGACCTGGGGGACAGGGGCCTACGAGCAGTACTTC.

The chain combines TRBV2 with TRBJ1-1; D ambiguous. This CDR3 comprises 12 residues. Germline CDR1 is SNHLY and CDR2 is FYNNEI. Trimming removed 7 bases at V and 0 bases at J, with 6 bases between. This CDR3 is CASKMVNTEAFF. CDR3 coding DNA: TGTGCCAGCAAAATGGTGAACACTGAAGCTTTCTTT.

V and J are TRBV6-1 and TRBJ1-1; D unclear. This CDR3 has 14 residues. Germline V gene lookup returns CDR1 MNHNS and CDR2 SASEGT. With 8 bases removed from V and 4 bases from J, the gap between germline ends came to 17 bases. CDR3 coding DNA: TGTGCCAGCCACCCCACCGGGGAATTCACTGAAGCTTTCTTT. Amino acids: CASHPTGEFTEAFF.

CDR3 coding DNA: TGTGCCAGCAGTGGGGATCTCTCAGGGAGTGGCTACACCTTC. Protein product: CASSGDLSGSGYTF. The chain is built from TRBV25-1 and TRBJ1-2; D is perhaps TRBD1 (5 bases). The CDR3 spans 14 residues. V was cut by 4 bases and J by 7 bases, with 16 bases left in between. Looked up from germline, CDR1 is MGHDK and CDR2 is SYGVNS.

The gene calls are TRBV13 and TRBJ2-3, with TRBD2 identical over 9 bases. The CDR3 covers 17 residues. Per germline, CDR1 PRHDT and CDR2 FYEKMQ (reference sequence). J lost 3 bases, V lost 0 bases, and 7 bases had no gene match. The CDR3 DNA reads TGTGCCAGCAGCTTAGGGCCTAGCGGGAAAGGGACAGATACGCAGTATTTT. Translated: CASSLGPSGKGTDTQYF.

CDR3 DNA: TGTGCCAGCAGCTTAGGAGCCGGACTATCCACAGATACGCAGTATTTT. Protein product: CASSLGAGLSTDTQYF. This chain joins TRBV7-9 and TRBJ2-3; D possibly corresponds to TRBD2 (6 bases). Germline CDR1 SEHNR, CDR2 FQNEAQ (reference sequence). V was cut by 1 base and J by 2 bases, with 13 bases left in between. The CDR3 loop spans 16 amino acids.

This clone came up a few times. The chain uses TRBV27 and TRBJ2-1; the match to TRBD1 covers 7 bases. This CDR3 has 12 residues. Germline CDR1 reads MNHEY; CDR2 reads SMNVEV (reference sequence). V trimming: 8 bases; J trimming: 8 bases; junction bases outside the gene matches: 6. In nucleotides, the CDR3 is TGTGCCAGCTCGACAGGGTCGCATGAGCAGTTCTTC. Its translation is CASSTGSHEQFF.

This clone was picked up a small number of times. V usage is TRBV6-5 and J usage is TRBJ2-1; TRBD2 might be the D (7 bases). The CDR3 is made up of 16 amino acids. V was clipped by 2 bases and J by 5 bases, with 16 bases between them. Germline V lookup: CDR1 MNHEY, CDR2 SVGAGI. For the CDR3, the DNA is TGTGCCAGCAGTTACCAGAGGGGGGGCAAGAACAATGAGCAGTTCTTC. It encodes CASSYQRGGKNNEQFF.

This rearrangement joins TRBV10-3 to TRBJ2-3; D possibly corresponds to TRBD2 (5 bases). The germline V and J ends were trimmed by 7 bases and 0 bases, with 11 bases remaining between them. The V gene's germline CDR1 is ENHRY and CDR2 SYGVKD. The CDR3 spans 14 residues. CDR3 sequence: CAIKGLKSTDTQYF. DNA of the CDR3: TGTGCCATCAAAGGACTCAAAAGCACAGATACGCAGTATTTT.

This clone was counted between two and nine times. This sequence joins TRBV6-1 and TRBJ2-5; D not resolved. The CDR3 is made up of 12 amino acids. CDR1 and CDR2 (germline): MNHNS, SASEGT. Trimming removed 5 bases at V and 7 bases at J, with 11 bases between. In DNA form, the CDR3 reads TGTGCCAGCAGTTTTAACAGACGGACCCAGTACTTC. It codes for CASSFNRRTQYF.

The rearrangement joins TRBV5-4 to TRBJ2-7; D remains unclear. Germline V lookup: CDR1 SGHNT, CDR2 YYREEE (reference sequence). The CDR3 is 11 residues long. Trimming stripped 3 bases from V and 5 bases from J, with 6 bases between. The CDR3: CASSSENEQYF. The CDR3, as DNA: TGTGCCAGCAGCTCGGAAAACGAGCAGTACTTC.

The CDR3 DNA reads TGCGCCAGCAGCCAGGAAGCGGGAGTCCTCTCCTACGAGCAGTACTTC. Its translation is CASSQEAGVLSYEQYF. V and J are TRBV4-1 and TRBJ2-7, with 8 positions matching TRBD2. With V trimmed by 3 bases and J by 0 bases, 7 bases remained unmatched. Germline-derived CDR1 and CDR2 are MGHRA and YSYEKL. CDR3 size: 16 residues.

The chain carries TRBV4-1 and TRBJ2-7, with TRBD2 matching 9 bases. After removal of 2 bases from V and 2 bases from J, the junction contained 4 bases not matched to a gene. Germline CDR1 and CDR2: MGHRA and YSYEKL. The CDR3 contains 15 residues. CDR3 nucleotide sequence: TGCGCCAGCAGCCAACCTAGCGGGGCCACCTACGAGCAGTACTTC. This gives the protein CASSQPSGATYEQYF.

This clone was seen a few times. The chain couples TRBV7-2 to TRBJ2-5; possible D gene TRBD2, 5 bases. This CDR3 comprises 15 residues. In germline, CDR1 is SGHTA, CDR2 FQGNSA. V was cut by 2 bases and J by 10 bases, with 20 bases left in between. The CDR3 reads CASSLPQTGMRDQYF. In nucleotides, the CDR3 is TGTGCCAGCAGCTTACCCCAGACCGGAATGAGGGACCAGTACTTC.

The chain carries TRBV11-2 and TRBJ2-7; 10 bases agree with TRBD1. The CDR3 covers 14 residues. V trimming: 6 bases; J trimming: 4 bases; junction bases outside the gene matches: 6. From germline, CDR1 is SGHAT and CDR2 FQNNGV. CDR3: CASRPGTGAYEQYF. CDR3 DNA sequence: TGTGCCAGCAGACCAGGGACAGGGGCTTACGAGCAGTACTTC.

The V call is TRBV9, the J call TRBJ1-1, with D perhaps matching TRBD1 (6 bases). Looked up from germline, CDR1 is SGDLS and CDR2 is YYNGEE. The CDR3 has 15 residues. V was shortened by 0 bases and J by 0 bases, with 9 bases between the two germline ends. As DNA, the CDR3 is TGTGCCAGCAGCGTAGCTCAGGGGATGAACACTGAAGCTTTCTTT. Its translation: CASSVAQGMNTEAFF.

The CDR3 DNA sequence: TGTGCCAGCAGTCTACAGGGGGACTACAACTATGGCTACACCTTC. It translates to CASSLQGDYNYGYTF. The chain recombines TRBV6-5 with TRBJ1-2, with TRBD1 matching 8 bases. Per the germline V gene, CDR1 is MNHEY and CDR2 is SVGAGI. The CDR3 is 15 residues long. V was pared by 5 bases and J by 2 bases, with 7 bases of the junction left unmatched.

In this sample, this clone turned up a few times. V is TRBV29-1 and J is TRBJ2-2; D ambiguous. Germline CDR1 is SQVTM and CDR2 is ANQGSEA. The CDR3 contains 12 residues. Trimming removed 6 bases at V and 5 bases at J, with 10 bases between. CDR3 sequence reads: CSVYGVTGELFF. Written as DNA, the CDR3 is TGCAGCGTCTATGGGGTAACCGGGGAGCTGTTTTTT.

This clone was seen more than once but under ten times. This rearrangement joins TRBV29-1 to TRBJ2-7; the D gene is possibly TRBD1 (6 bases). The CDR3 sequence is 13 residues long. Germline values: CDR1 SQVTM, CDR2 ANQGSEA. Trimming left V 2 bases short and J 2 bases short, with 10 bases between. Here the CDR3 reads CSVENGQTYEQYF. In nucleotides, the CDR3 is TGCAGCGTTGAAAACGGACAGACCTACGAGCAGTACTTC.

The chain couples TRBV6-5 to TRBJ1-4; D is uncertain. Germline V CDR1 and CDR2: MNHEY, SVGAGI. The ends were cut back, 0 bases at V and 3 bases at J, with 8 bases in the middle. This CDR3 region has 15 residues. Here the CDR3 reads CASSYSTGANEKLFF. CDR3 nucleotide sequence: TGTGCCAGCAGTTACTCGACCGGGGCTAATGAAAAACTGTTTTTT.

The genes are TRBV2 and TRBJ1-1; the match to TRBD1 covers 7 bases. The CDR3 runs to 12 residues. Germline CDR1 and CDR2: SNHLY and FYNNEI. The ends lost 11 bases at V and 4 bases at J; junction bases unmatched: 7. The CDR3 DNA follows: TGTGCCGGTAACAGGGGAGGCACTGAAGCTTTCTTT. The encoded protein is CAGNRGGTEAFF. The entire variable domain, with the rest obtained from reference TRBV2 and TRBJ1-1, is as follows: EPEVTQTPSHQVTQMGQEVILRCVPISNHLYFYWYRQILGQKVEFLVSFYNNEISEKSEIFDDQFSVERPDGSNFTLKIRSTKLEDSAMYFCAGNRGGTEAFFGQGTRLTVV.

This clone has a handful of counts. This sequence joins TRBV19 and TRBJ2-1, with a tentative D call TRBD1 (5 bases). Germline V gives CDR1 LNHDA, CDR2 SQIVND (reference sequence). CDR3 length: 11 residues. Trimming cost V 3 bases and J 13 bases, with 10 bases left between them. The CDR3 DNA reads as TGTGCCAGTAGTATCACAGGATCCCAGTTCTTC. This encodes CASSITGSQFF.

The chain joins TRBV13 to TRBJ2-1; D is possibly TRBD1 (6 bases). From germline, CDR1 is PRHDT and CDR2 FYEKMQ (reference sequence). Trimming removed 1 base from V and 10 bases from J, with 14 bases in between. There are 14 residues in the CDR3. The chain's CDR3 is CASSLEGESSEQFF. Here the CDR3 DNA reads TGTGCCAGCAGCTTAGAGGGGGAGTCGAGCGAGCAGTTCTTC.